The sequence of this T cell receptor beta chain was determined in a study of cytomegalovirus exposure and HLA in healthy donors. This PCR relied on a set of 60 Vbeta primers and 13 Jbeta primers. Data came from immunoSEQ multiplex PCR; TCRdb stores just in-frame clones and leaves some out. The sample has 210,000 or so clones, more than 75% seen once. The material sequenced was PBMCs. The clonotype originates from a human donor in good health.

Here the CDR3 reads CASRDRTYNEQFF. The CDR3 nucleotides are TGTGCCAGCCGGGACAGAACATACAATGAGCAGTTCTTC. V and J are TRBV2 and TRBJ2-1, with TRBD1 identical over 7 bases. The CDR3 has 13 amino acids. The germline gives CDR1 SNHLY, CDR2 FYNNEI. After removal of 8 bases from V and 4 bases from J, the junction contained 5 bases not matched to a gene. Full variable domain (remainder filled in from reference TRBV2 and TRBJ2-1): EPEVTQTPSHQVTQMGQEVILRCVPISNHLYFYWYRQILGQKVEFLVSFYNNEISEKSEIFDDQFSVERPDGSNFTLKIRSTKLEDSAMYFCASRDRTYNEQFFGPGTRLTVL.